A selection of T cell receptor beta chains follows, all from one sample in a study of blood T cell repertoires in COVID-19. Produced via immunoSEQ multiplex PCR; TCRdb's table is partial and in-frame only. The sample carries approximately 350,000 clones, more than 80% recorded once. The material sequenced was PBMCs or T cells enriched from blood (not recorded which). The source of these receptors is a man in his late teens or twenties who had recovered from COVID-19. Each CDR3 is given with its conserved first and last residue. The order of the fields is J gene, V gene, D gene, CDR3 protein, CDR3 DNA. The D gene is left open where the match is weak.

j_call: TRBJ2-5; v_call: TRBV27; d_call: TRBD2; cdr3_aa: CAVGLGGTLGETQYF; cdr3_nt: TGTGCCGTCGGACTGGGGGGGACTCTCGGAGAGACCCAGTACTTC
j_call: TRBJ2-7; v_call: TRBV9; d_call: TRBD2; cdr3_aa: CASSISGRAGEQYF; cdr3_nt: TGTGCCAGCAGCATTAGCGGGAGGGCCGGCGAGCAGTACTTC
j_call: TRBJ1-1; v_call: TRBV15; d_call: TRBD1; cdr3_aa: CATSRDLITGGPNTEAFF; cdr3_nt: TGTGCCACCAGCAGAGATCTGATTACAGGGGGGCCGAACACTGAAGCTTTCTTT
j_call: TRBJ2-7; v_call: TRBV6-1; d_call: -; cdr3_aa: CASSEGRQYEQYF; cdr3_nt: TGTGCCAGCAGTGAAGGCCGCCAGTACGAGCAGTACTTC
j_call: TRBJ1-1; v_call: TRBV2; d_call: -; cdr3_aa: CASSELGREAFF; cdr3_nt: TGTGCCAGCAGTGAATTGGGCAGAGAAGCTTTCTTT
j_call: TRBJ1-6; v_call: TRBV11-2; d_call: -; cdr3_aa: CASSPQAVGSPLHF; cdr3_nt: TGTGCCAGCAGCCCACAGGCGGTGGGTTCACCCCTCCACTTT
j_call: TRBJ1-2; v_call: TRBV24-1; d_call: -; cdr3_aa: CATSDFTKNYGYTF; cdr3_nt: TGTGCCACCAGTGATTTCACAAAGAACTATGGCTACACCTTC
j_call: TRBJ1-5; v_call: TRBV30; d_call: -; cdr3_aa: CAWTGRSHQPQHF; cdr3_nt: TGTGCCTGGACAGGGAGGTCGCATCAGCCCCAGCATTTT
j_call: TRBJ2-1; v_call: TRBV6-5; d_call: TRBD2; cdr3_aa: CASSYGGGTYNEQFF; cdr3_nt: TGTGCCAGCAGTTACGGGGGGGGTACCTACAATGAGCAGTTCTTC
j_call: TRBJ2-7; v_call: TRBV3-1/TRBV3-2; d_call: -; cdr3_aa: CASTPDERRGYEQYF; cdr3_nt: TGTGCCAGCACCCCGGATGAACGGAGGGGCTACGAGCAGTACTTC